These T cell receptor beta chains were read from a single sample in a study of blood T cell repertoires in COVID-19. Sequenced by immunoSEQ multiplex PCR; TCRdb stores in-frame clones only, minus some. Of about 200,000 clones in the sample, over 80% were seen once. The sequenced sample consisted of peripheral blood. These receptors were obtained from a man aged 40-50 years with acute or convalescent COVID-19. Each CDR3 is given with its conserved first and last residue. Fields, in order: V gene, clone size, D gene, J gene, CDR3 DNA, CDR3 protein. D genes are given only for firm matches. A row's size may be missing; if present it is once, few, many or a size class.

>TRBV27|.|.|TRBJ2-7
TGTGCCAGCAGTTCCTCTCCCGGGACTGGGGCCTACGAGCAGTACTTC
CASSSSPGTGAYEQYF
>TRBV5-4|.|TRBD1|TRBJ2-1
TGTGCCAGCAGCTCAATCTACTTCGGGACAGGGAAAAATGAGCAGTTCTTC
CASSSIYFGTGKNEQFF
>TRBV5-1|once|TRBD2|TRBJ2-5
TGCGCCAGCAGCTTAGCGGGAGGCCCCCGAGAGACCCAGTACTTC
CASSLAGGPRETQYF
>TRBV3-1/TRBV3-2|.|.|TRBJ2-1
TGTGCCAGCAGCCAACTAGGGAGCTCCTACAATGAGCAGTTCTTC
CASSQLGSSYNEQFF
>TRBV12-3/TRBV12-4|.|TRBD1|TRBJ1-5
TGTGCCAGCAGTGTCGACAGGGTCCGGCCCCAGCATTTT
CASSVDRVRPQHF
>TRBV7-9|.|.|TRBJ1-1
TGTGCCAGCAGCTCGTGGTGGGGAGAGAACACTGAAGCTTTCTTT
CASSSWWGENTEAFF
>TRBV30|.|TRBD2|TRBJ2-3
TGTGCCTGGAGTTTTGGCGGGAGAGAGACAGATACGCAGTATTTT
CAWSFGGRETDTQYF
>TRBV3-1/TRBV3-2|.|.|TRBJ1-1
TGTGCCAGCAGCCAAGCTTACACCAACACTGAAGCTTTCTTT
CASSQAYTNTEAFF
>TRBV6-6|.|.|TRBJ2-1
TGTGCCAGCAGTTTGGGGCAGGGGGGCAATGAGCAGTTCTTC
CASSLGQGGNEQFF
>TRBV18|few|.|TRBJ1-3
TGTGCCAGCTCACCACCGGGGCAGTCTGGAAACACCATATATTTT
CASSPPGQSGNTIYF
>TRBV30|.|TRBD1|TRBJ1-5
TGTGCCTGGAGTGGGACAGGGAGCAATCAGCCCCAGCATTTT
CAWSGTGSNQPQHF
>TRBV10-3|.|TRBD1|TRBJ2-2
TGTGCCATCAGTGAGTCGTTGAGCAAACAGGGGCGGAGCACCGGGGAGCTGTTTTTT
CAISESLSKQGRSTGELFF
>TRBV3-1/TRBV3-2|.|TRBD1|TRBJ2-2
TGTGCCAGCAGCCAAGATATACAGGGGTCCGGGGAGCTGTTTTTT
CASSQDIQGSGELFF
>TRBV19|.|TRBD2|TRBJ2-1
TGTGCCAGTAGTATCCAAGCGGGAGGAAGGTATGAGCAGTTCTTC
CASSIQAGGRYEQFF
>TRBV7-9|.|TRBD1|TRBJ1-2
TGTGCCAGCAGTATGACCGGGACAGGGGGCTTCTATGGCTACACCTTC
CASSMTGTGGFYGYTF
>TRBV6-1|.|.|TRBJ2-7
TGTGCCAGCAGTGAATTTACACTAGCAGCCGACTACGAGCAGTACTTC
CASSEFTLAADYEQYF
>TRBV19|.|TRBD2|TRBJ2-1
TGTGCCAGTAGTACCCGAGGGACTAGCGCCCTTCTGGAGCAGTTCTTC
CASSTRGTSALLEQFF
>TRBV5-5|.|.|TRBJ2-7
TGTGCCAGCAGACTCTCAGGGGACCGATCCTACGAGCAGTACTTC
CASRLSGDRSYEQYF
>TRBV10-3|.|.|TRBJ1-1
TGTGCCATCAGTGAGGTCCCGAGAGACACTGAAGCTTTCTTT
CAISEVPRDTEAFF
>TRBV29-1|.|.|TRBJ2-1
TGCAGCGTTGTAAGGGGCAATGAGCAGTTCTTC
CSVVRGNEQFF
>TRBV12-5|.|TRBD1|TRBJ2-5
TGTGCTAGTGGCTCCGGACAGGGCGAGACCCAGTACTTC
CASGSGQGETQYF
>TRBV28|.|.|TRBJ1-4
TGTGCCAGCAGTGGCCCGGGTGGCACCATTGCAACTAATGAAAAACTGTTTTTT
CASSGPGGTIATNEKLFF
>TRBV19|.|.|TRBJ1-5
TGTGCCAGTAGTATAGGACGACAGGCCAATCAGCCCCAGCATTTT
CASSIGRQANQPQHF
>TRBV4-2|.|TRBD1|TRBJ1-5
TGTGCCAGCAGCCAAGATTTGGGACAGGGTAATCAGCCCCAGCATTTT
CASSQDLGQGNQPQHF
>TRBV6-4|once|.|TRBJ1-1
TGTGCCAGTTCGGTGGGTTCCGGGATAAACACTGAAGCTTTCTTT
CASSVGSGINTEAFF
>TRBV5-1|.|TRBD1|TRBJ1-1
TGCGCCAGCAGCCTACAGGGGGCCACTGAAGCTTTCTTT
CASSLQGATEAFF
>TRBV14|.|.|TRBJ1-6
TGTGCCAGCAGCCAGTACAGGGTCAAGCCCGGCTCACCCCTCCACTTT
CASSQYRVKPGSPLHF
>TRBV30|.|TRBD1|TRBJ1-4
TGTGCCTGGAGTAAAGGGACAGGGGTGGCGGAAAAACTGTTTTTT
CAWSKGTGVAEKLFF